This T cell receptor (beta chain) was recovered during a study of blood T cells in healthy people across ages. Isolation recovered at least 7 million PBMCs from every sample. CDR1 and CDR2 (germline): SGHDN, FVKESK. CDR3 length: 13 amino acids. Trimming pared 2 bases from V and 9 bases from J, leaving 12 bases between. This clonotype was seen a handful of times. Its antigen is unidentified. Together with a sample-barcoded 5' primer, a J-beta primer mix was included in a second PCR lasting about 7 to 12 cycles. TCRdb ran MiXCR on the 5' RACE reads and lists one entry per CDR3 protein. Here the sample spans about 1.8 million distinct CDR3 sequences, about 50% being singletons. Study-wide findings and caveats: Naive T cell percentage showed a strong correlation with the diversity of TCR beta. Among long-lived donors, naive CD4+ cells were more numerous and diversity higher than in aged donors.

This receptor was taken from a woman aged 40 to 50 in good health. The chain uses TRBV14 and TRBJ2-3; D is perhaps TRBD1 (5 bases). The sequenced material came from blood. The CDR3 spells CASSQILKGTQYF. CDR3 nucleotides: TGTGCCAGCAGCCAAATACTCAAGGGGACGCAGTATTTT. Variable domain in full (rest from reference TRBV14 and TRBJ2-3): EAGVTQFPSHSVIEKGQTVTLRCDPISGHDNLYWYRRVMGKEIKFLLHFVKESKQDESGMPNNRFLAERTGGTYSTLKVQPAELEDSGVYFCASSQILKGTQYFGPGTRLTVL.